The clone carrying this T cell receptor (beta chain) was seen more than once but under ten times. V was clipped by 3 bases and J by 5 bases, with 11 bases between them. Germline loops: CDR1 SGHTA, CDR2 FQGNSA. The CDR3 spans 13 residues. The data were obtained in a study of response to subunit inactivated influenza vaccine. TCRdb reanalysed the RT-PCR reads using MiXCR and keeps one entry per CDR3 protein. Seen here are around 850,000 distinct CDR3 sequences, about 18% observed once, and the top ten hold 11%. The sequencing here drew on PBMCs from blood, taken 4 to 6 days after vaccination. The TCR was taken from a man in his forties or fifties who received an inactivated influenza vaccine. The V and J genes are TRBV7-2 and TRBJ2-7, with D perhaps matching TRBD2 (5 bases). CDR3 DNA: TGTGCCAGCAGCTTGAAACTAGGTCACGAGCAGTACTTC. This translates into CASSLKLGHEQYF.